These 9 T cell receptor beta chains came from one sample sequenced in a study of T cells in Graves' hyperthyroidism and ophthalmopathy. Researchers took RNA transcripts and amplified the TCR beta CDR3 regions from them. The HTBI set primed first-round TCR CDR3 RT-PCR. TCRdb re-called the multiplex PCR reads with MiXCR, one entry per CDR3 protein. This sample has 160,000 or so distinct CDR3 sequences, with over 7.5% found just once. The material sequenced was blood. All receptors derive from a woman under 30 with Graves' hyperthyroidism that later progressed to Graves' ophthalmopathy.

The sample holds many counts of this clonotype. The chain joins TRBV20-1 to TRBJ2-1; 8 bases are shared with TRBD1. This CDR3 has 13 amino acids. Trimming removed 5 bases from V and 4 bases from J; junction bases left unmatched: 4. Germline lookup yields CDR1 DFQATT and CDR2 SNEGSKA (reference sequence). The CDR3 sequence is CSAPWDRYNEQFF. Here the CDR3 DNA reads TGCAGTGCTCCCTGGGACAGGTACAATGAGCAGTTCTTC.

This clonotype appeared many times. The CDR3 coding sequence is TGTGCCAGCAGTATGGGGGGCGGGACAGATACGCAGTATTTT. This codes for CASSMGGGTDTQYF. The V and J genes are TRBV7-3 and TRBJ2-3; tentatively, D is TRBD1 or TRBD2 (6 bases each). V lost 6 bases, J lost 3 bases, and 13 bases lay in between. CDR1 and CDR2 from the germline V gene are SGHTA and FQGTGA. The CDR3 consists of 14 residues.

This clonotype was observed a handful of times. The V and J genes are TRBV3-1 and TRBJ2-1; TRBD2 matches 11 bases. The J segment lost 0 bases and the V segment lost 0 bases, leaving 7 bases of the junction unmatched. Germline lookup yields CDR1 LGHDT and CDR2 YNNKEL (reference sequence). The CDR3 has 19 residues. DNA for the CDR3: TGTGCCAGCAGCCAAGAACTAGCGGGAGTAATACCCTCCTACAATGAGCAGTTCTTC. Translation gives CASSQELAGVIPSYNEQFF.

Concerning this clonotype: This could be a read error, since a much larger clone is one nucleotide away. The gene calls are TRBV7-9 and TRBJ2-7, with D possibly being TRBD1 (5 bases). V was trimmed by 5 bases and J by 9 bases, leaving 14 bases between them. The CDR3 contains 12 residues. Looked up from germline, CDR1 is SEHNR and CDR2 is FQNEAQ (reference sequence). In DNA form, the CDR3 reads TGTGCCAGCAGCCCTGGGGCGGCCTCGCAGTACTTC. Amino acids: CASSPGAASQYF.

This clonotype was recorded many times. The chain employs TRBV24-1 and TRBJ2-1; tentatively, D is TRBD1 (6 bases). This CDR3 has 13 residues. The V gene lost 3 bases and the J gene lost 12 bases, with 14 bases spanning the gap. Germline loops: CDR1 KGHDR, CDR2 SFDVKD. DNA for the CDR3: TGTGCCACCAGTGATCCGGACAGAATGGGGCAGTTCTTC. This sequence encodes CATSDPDRMGQFF.

There are many counts of this clonotype. The V call is TRBV28, the J call TRBJ1-5; 9 bases fit TRBD1. The CDR3 is made up of 15 amino acids. CDR1 is MDHEN, CDR2 SYDVKM, per germline. Trimming at V came to 5 bases and at J to 7 bases, leaving 9 bases not matched to a gene. CDR3 nucleotides: TGTGCCAGCAGTCAACGACAGGGGGTTCGGCAGCCCCAGCATTTT. It is translated as CASSQRQGVRQPQHF.

This clonotype was seen at least ten times. The rearrangement uses TRBV6-1 and TRBJ1-4; D unclear. The V and J ends lost 6 bases and 8 bases respectively, with 7 bases between them. The CDR3 loop spans 11 amino acids. The germline V gene encodes CDR1 MNHNS and CDR2 SASEGT. The CDR3 DNA is TGTGCCAGCAGAAGTAGGGAAAAACTGTTTTTT. This gives the protein CASRSREKLFF.

In this sample, this clonotype turned up many times. The chain is built from TRBV20-1 and TRBJ2-3, with TRBD2 matching over 13 bases. V lost 6 bases and J lost 1; bases outside the gene matches: 10. This CDR3 is 17 amino acids long. Germline V gene sequence: CDR1 DFQATT, CDR2 SNEGSKA (reference sequence). The CDR3 sequence: CSANPGLAGRGTDTQYF. CDR3 coding DNA: TGCAGTGCAAACCCGGGACTAGCGGGACGGGGCACAGATACGCAGTATTTT.

This chain uses TRBV4-1 with TRBJ2-5; TRBD1 matches at 10 bases. V lost 0 bases and J lost 4; bases outside the gene matches: 8. CDR3 length: 17 amino acids. Per germline, CDR1 MGHRA and CDR2 YSYEKL. The CDR3 bases are TGCGCCAGCAGCCAAGAAGAAGGGACAGGGGTCGGAGAGACCCAGTACTTC. Its translation is CASSQEEGTGVGETQYF.